These T cell receptor beta chains were read from a single sample in a study of blood T cells in healthy people across ages. TCRdb processed the 5' RACE reads anew with MiXCR; each CDR3 protein has one entry. The sample has roughly 1.9 million distinct CDR3 sequences, 35% to 50% seen once. Sequencing was done on a sample of blood. The receptors stem from a human donor in good health. The CDR3 runs from the conserved cysteine through the conserved F or W. The D gene is left open where the match is weak. Expanded clones are given a class, and other clones once, few, many or no size at all.

cdr3_aa: CASSPPSHYGHTF
cdr3_nt: TGTGCCAGCAGTCCTCCATCTCACTATGGCCACACCTTC
clone_size: once
d_call: NA
v_call: TRBV7-9
j_call: TRBJ1-2

cdr3_aa: CASSSNSGDYGYTF
cdr3_nt: TGTGCCAGCAGCTCGAACTCGGGAGACTATGGCTACACCTTC
clone_size: NA
d_call: NA
v_call: TRBV7-8
j_call: TRBJ1-2

cdr3_aa: CASTYRQGRGNEQFF
cdr3_nt: TGTGCCAGCACGTACAGACAGGGGCGGGGGAATGAGCAGTTCTTC
clone_size: NA
d_call: NA
v_call: TRBV7-6
j_call: TRBJ2-1

cdr3_aa: CASSPSEVGEQFF
cdr3_nt: TGTGCCAGCAGCCCCTCCGAGGTCGGGGAGCAGTTCTTC
clone_size: few
d_call: NA
v_call: TRBV3-1
j_call: TRBJ2-1

cdr3_aa: CASSPHIVARGRSSGNTIYF
cdr3_nt: TGCGCCAGCAGCCCCCATATAGTCGCCCGGGGCCGGTCTTCTGGAAACACCATATATTTT
clone_size: NA
d_call: NA
v_call: TRBV4-3
j_call: TRBJ1-3

cdr3_aa: CASSIGRINEQFF
cdr3_nt: TGTGCCAGTAGTATTGGCAGGATCAATGAGCAGTTCTTC
clone_size: NA
d_call: NA
v_call: TRBV19
j_call: TRBJ2-1

cdr3_aa: CASSSPARGARRTEAFF
cdr3_nt: TGTGCCAGCAGTTCCCCGGCCCGGGGGGCAAGGAGGACTGAAGCTTTCTTT
clone_size: few
d_call: NA
v_call: TRBV27
j_call: TRBJ1-1

cdr3_aa: CASSSLVGPSSYEQYF
cdr3_nt: TGCGCCAGCAGCTCCCTTGTTGGCCCCAGCTCCTACGAGCAGTACTTC
clone_size: NA
d_call: NA
v_call: TRBV4-1
j_call: TRBJ2-7

cdr3_aa: CASSPGTGFVTEAFF
cdr3_nt: TGTGCCAGCAGTCCCGGGACAGGGTTTGTCACTGAAGCTTTCTTT
clone_size: few
d_call: TRBD1
v_call: TRBV6-2/TRBV6-3
j_call: TRBJ1-1

cdr3_aa: CSTNSITGELFF
cdr3_nt: TGCAGCACCAACTCGATCACCGGGGAGCTGTTTTTT
clone_size: NA
d_call: NA
v_call: TRBV29-1
j_call: TRBJ2-2

cdr3_aa: CASSSTPGADSNQPQHF
cdr3_nt: TGCGCCAGCAGCTCGACGCCGGGCGCAGATAGCAATCAGCCCCAGCATTTT
clone_size: NA
d_call: NA
v_call: TRBV5-1
j_call: TRBJ1-5

cdr3_aa: CASSYGGGAYEQFF
cdr3_nt: TGTGCCAGCAGTTATGGCGGGGGGGCCTATGAGCAGTTCTTC
clone_size: NA
d_call: TRBD2
v_call: TRBV6-2/TRBV6-3
j_call: TRBJ2-1

cdr3_aa: CASRLAGGCYEQYF
cdr3_nt: TGTGCCAGCAGATTAGCGGGGGGATGCTACGAGCAGTACTTC
clone_size: NA
d_call: TRBD2
v_call: TRBV12-3/TRBV12-4
j_call: TRBJ2-7

cdr3_aa: CASSLIPWPRRGAGEETQYF
cdr3_nt: TGTGCCAGCAGTTTGATCCCCTGGCCCCGTCGAGGGGCAGGGGAAGAGACCCAGTACTTC
clone_size: once
d_call: NA
v_call: TRBV12-3/TRBV12-4
j_call: TRBJ2-5

cdr3_aa: CASSLVGLGDNEQFF
cdr3_nt: TGTGCCAGCAGCTTAGTTGGTCTAGGAGACAATGAGCAGTTCTTC
clone_size: NA
d_call: NA
v_call: TRBV7-2
j_call: TRBJ2-1

cdr3_aa: CASSPGTGVAEQYF
cdr3_nt: TGTGCCAGCAGTCCTGGGACAGGGGTGGCCGAGCAGTACTTC
clone_size: NA
d_call: TRBD1
v_call: TRBV12-3/TRBV12-4
j_call: TRBJ2-7

cdr3_aa: CAWSVWQMNTEAFF
cdr3_nt: TGTGCCTGGAGTGTATGGCAGATGAACACTGAAGCTTTCTTT
clone_size: NA
d_call: NA
v_call: TRBV30
j_call: TRBJ1-1

cdr3_aa: CASSPRGPTNHNEQFF
cdr3_nt: TGTGCCAGCAGCCCCCGGGGGCCCACAAACCACAATGAGCAGTTCTTC
clone_size: NA
d_call: NA
v_call: TRBV9
j_call: TRBJ2-1

cdr3_aa: CASSLEWGLRVYEQYF
cdr3_nt: TGTGCCAGCAGTTTAGAATGGGGTTTAAGAGTTTACGAGCAGTACTTC
clone_size: NA
d_call: NA
v_call: TRBV12-3/TRBV12-4
j_call: TRBJ2-7

cdr3_aa: CATTRRDRGQPQHF
cdr3_nt: TGTGCCACTACGAGGCGGGACAGGGGTCAGCCCCAGCATTTT
clone_size: NA
d_call: TRBD1
v_call: TRBV6-6
j_call: TRBJ1-5

cdr3_aa: CASSLKRLGQETQYF
cdr3_nt: TGCGCCAGCAGCTTGAAACGACTAGGGCAAGAGACCCAGTACTTC
clone_size: NA
d_call: NA
v_call: TRBV5-1
j_call: TRBJ2-5

cdr3_aa: CASSLLPSEAFF
cdr3_nt: TGTGCCAGCAGCCTTCTTCCCAGTGAAGCTTTCTTT
clone_size: NA
d_call: NA
v_call: TRBV7-2
j_call: TRBJ1-1

cdr3_aa: CASSEAPSGGISNEQFF
cdr3_nt: TGTGCCAGCAGTGAAGCACCTAGCGGGGGTATCTCCAATGAGCAGTTCTTC
clone_size: NA
d_call: TRBD2
v_call: TRBV6-1
j_call: TRBJ2-1

cdr3_aa: CASSLEVGWTETQYF
cdr3_nt: TGTGCCAGCAGCTTGGAGGTAGGGTGGACGGAGACCCAGTACTTC
clone_size: few
d_call: NA
v_call: TRBV5-4
j_call: TRBJ2-5

cdr3_aa: CASSQNLQETQYF
cdr3_nt: TGTGCCAGCAGCCAAAACTTACAAGAGACCCAGTACTTC
clone_size: NA
d_call: NA
v_call: TRBV14
j_call: TRBJ2-5

cdr3_aa: CSATSLGVWSYEQYF
cdr3_nt: TGCAGTGCCACTAGTTTGGGTGTATGGTCCTACGAGCAGTACTTC
clone_size: NA
d_call: NA
v_call: TRBV20-1
j_call: TRBJ2-7

cdr3_aa: CASSQRISYGYTF
cdr3_nt: TGTGCCAGCTCGCAACGGATAAGCTATGGCTACACCTTC
clone_size: NA
d_call: NA
v_call: TRBV6-2/TRBV6-3
j_call: TRBJ1-2

cdr3_aa: CASSNHGTGYGYTF
cdr3_nt: TGTGCCAGCAGTAACCACGGGACAGGCTATGGCTACACCTTC
clone_size: NA
d_call: TRBD1
v_call: TRBV12-3/TRBV12-4
j_call: TRBJ1-2